The text below deals with one TCR beta chain. Its antigen target is currently unknown. Base qualities are not recorded, but no much larger clone differs from it by a single base. Whole blood was collected in K2EDTA tubes by collaborating institutions according to the institutions' own protocols. For TCRbeta analysis, collaborator samples were shipped as frozen whole blood, as isolated PBMCs, or as DNA extracted from either sample type. The germline V gene (reference sequence) specifies SGHKS as CDR1 and YYEKEE as CDR2. Including cysteine and phenylalanine, the CDR3 has 14 amino acids. Of the read, only the CDR3 DNA is kept; its 42 bases are in frame from base 1. V is cut by 5 bases and J by 5 bases, and the space between the germline ends is 14 bases. TCRbeta CDR3 regions were amplified from genomic DNA by means of the immunoSEQ Assay, a bias-controlled multiplex PCR. On the study's bioinformatics: Within the assay, amplification of reference gene primers was used to estimate how many nucleated cells each sample contained. Sequence reads were collapsed and filtered to measure the absolute abundance of every unique TCRbeta CDR3 rearrangement. Productive Simpson clonality was computed per sample as the square root of Simpson's diversity index over productive rearrangements. This is the immuneACCESS table as TCRdb keeps it, with only in-frame sequences that have V and J called. A part of the clones is gone; compared with another copy, unresolved V genes explain less than half, and the rest is unexplained. V and J calls plus clone size are reproduced from that table; the DNA served to infer D and trimming. The sample profile shows tens of thousands of clones; more than 75% of them were found once. Around 27% of the sample rests with the top ten.

The data were taken from a study of blood T cell repertoires in COVID-19 (dated by TCRdb to about 2020). Background on the whole study: The collaborator samples originated in the United States, Italy and Spain and spanned the acute and convalescent phases of COVID-19. Where available, HLA class I and class II types were obtained from metadata supplied by the sample provider rather than from assay-based typing. Deeply sampled blood TCRbeta repertoires from subjects exposed to, actively infected with, or recovered from COVID-19 were included in the dataset. Sample metadata almost always included a de-identified subject ID, COVID-19 status, age in years and sex. The repertoires were made available in a free public database intended to serve as a resource for research on the immune response to SARS-CoV-2. The samples were drawn from two sources: the first 160 participants of the ongoing ImmuneRACE study, and 1,254 subjects contributed by 6 global collaborators. The prospective study material was composed of cDNA or gDNA derived from T cells, B-cell-depleted T cells, or PBMCs.

Study-wide conclusions, independent of this receptor: Clinical and demographic metadata were provided uncurated, with the amount varying by source and participant.

The chain couples TRBV5-5 to TRBJ1-5; a weak D assignment points to TRBD1 (5 bases agree). The sequence came from an elderly woman with active or convalescent COVID-19. The material sequenced was peripheral blood. The DNA sequence is TGTGCCAGCAGTTCAGGGTTTGGAGATCAGCCCCAGCATTTT. It codes for CASSSGFGDQPQHF.